This entry lists 5 T cell receptor beta chains sequenced from one sample in a study of T cell repertoires in cytomegalovirus infection. The antigens for these receptors are not known. One entry per CDR3 protein results from TCRdb running MiXCR on the reads. The top ten clones hold roughly 12% of a sample with about 920,000 distinct CDR3 sequences, 31% of them seen once. Sequencing used cultured CD8+ T cells from PBMCs, obtained from culture after CMV antigen stimulation. The receptors here all came from a human donor in good health (CMV status not recorded). Some clones in this sample may be carry-over from other donors' samples.

The J gene is TRBJ2-3, the V gene TRBV9, with 10 bases fitting TRBD2. The CDR3 spans 16 residues. Germline values: CDR1 SGDLS, CDR2 YYNGEE. The trim removed 2 bases at V and 2 bases at J, leaving 5 bases unmatched. The CDR3: CASSVLLAGNTDTQYF. DNA of the CDR3: TGTGCCAGCAGCGTCCTACTAGCGGGGAACACAGATACGCAGTATTTT. Using reference TRBV9 and TRBJ2-3 for the parts outside the CDR3, the full variable domain is DSGVTQTPKHLITATGQRVTLRCSPRSGDLSVYWYQQSLDQGLQFLIQYYNGEERAKGNILERFSAQQFPDLHSELNLSSLELGDSALYFCASSVLLAGNTDTQYFGPGTRLTVL.

This clonotype has a handful of counts. The V and J genes are TRBV28 and TRBJ2-1, with a weak D call TRBD1 (6 bases). CDR3 length: 14 residues. Germline CDR1 and CDR2: MDHEN and SYDVKM. V shed 5 bases and J shed 3 bases, with 11 bases lying between them. This CDR3 reads CASSLQDSYNEQFF. The CDR3 nucleotides are TGTGCCAGCAGTCTCCAGGACAGCTACAATGAGCAGTTCTTC. Variable domain in full (rest from reference TRBV28 and TRBJ2-1): DVKVTQSSRYLVKRTGEKVFLECVQDMDHENMFWYRQDPGLGLRLIYFSYDVKMKEKGDIPEGYSVSREKKERFSLILESASTNQTSMYLCASSLQDSYNEQFFGPGTRLTVL.

V is TRBV9 and J is TRBJ1-1; TRBD1 is a possible D gene (6 bases). V was cut by 4 bases and J by 3 bases, with 16 bases left in between. This CDR3 has 15 amino acids. Germline V CDR1 and CDR2: SGDLS, YYNGEE. CDR3 DNA sequence: TGTGCCAGCAGCCCTAAGGCCCGGACAGACACTGAAGCTTTCTTT. It specifies CASSPKARTDTEAFF.

J is TRBJ1-1 and V is TRBV7-6; the D gene is possibly TRBD1 (6 bases). V gave up 8 bases and J gave up 0 bases, with 22 bases separating them. The germline V gene has CDR1 SGHVS and CDR2 FNYEAQ. This CDR3 is built from 17 residues. CDR3 coding DNA: TGTGCCAGCTACCCAACAGGGAGTTCCTTCATGAACACTGAAGCTTTCTTT. The encoded protein is CASYPTGSSFMNTEAFF.

There are a few counts of this clonotype. The rearrangement links TRBV7-6 to TRBJ2-3, with D hard to call. The CDR3 sequence is 14 residues long. The germline gives CDR1 SGHVS, CDR2 FNYEAQ. The V and J ends lost 5 bases and 6 bases respectively, with 15 bases between them. CDR3 loop: CASSLLSLMDTQYF. CDR3 in DNA: TGTGCCAGCAGCCTTCTGTCCCTGATGGATACGCAGTATTTT.